A selection of T cell receptor beta chains follows, all from one sample in a study of T-cell memory formation after mild COVID-19. One entry per CDR3 protein, called by TCRdb with MiXCR from the 5' RACE reads. Here the sample spans 450,000 or so distinct CDR3 sequences, more than 20% being singletons. Sequenced: PBMCs or a T cell subset sorted from them (not recorded which). The origin of the receptors is an adult woman who had mild COVID-19 (a few samples of this study predate the infection). Cell type and time point are not known. The CDR3 runs from the conserved cysteine through the conserved F or W. D genes are given only for firm matches. The size of a clone is reported for some rows only, either as once, few or many, or as a class for expanded clones.

clone_size	d_call	v_call	j_call	cdr3_aa	cdr3_nt
.	.	TRBV29-1	TRBJ2-7	CSVFLSSYEQYF	TGCAGCGTATTCCTAAGCTCCTACGAGCAGTACTTC
few	.	TRBV20-1	TRBJ2-1	CSASVNGRGEQFF	TGCAGTGCTAGTGTTAACGGTCGGGGCGAGCAGTTCTTC
.	TRBD1	TRBV7-9	TRBJ1-1	CASSTGTGAFF	TGTGCCAGCAGCACCGGGACAGGTGCTTTCTTT
.	.	TRBV4-1	TRBJ2-2	CASSQARRRSSPGELFF	TGCGCCAGCAGCCAAGCTCGGCGACGTTCAAGCCCCGGGGAGCTGTTTTTT
few	.	TRBV7-8	TRBJ1-1	CASSLALGRASNTEAFF	TGTGCCAGCAGCTTAGCACTCGGCAGGGCGTCGAACACTGAAGCTTTCTTT
.	TRBD1	TRBV6-2/TRBV6-3	TRBJ1-1	CASSPAARQGVPFF	TGTGCCAGCAGCCCCGCGGCCAGGCAGGGGGTACCTTTCTTT
few	.	TRBV18	TRBJ2-7	CASSPKDEQYF	TGTGCCAGCTCACCAAAGGACGAGCAGTACTTC
few	.	TRBV3-1	TRBJ1-4	CASSQQVPTNEKLFF	TGTGCCAGCAGCCAACAGGTCCCAACTAATGAAAAACTGTTTTTT
few	.	TRBV27	TRBJ2-6	CASSLISSGANVLTF	TGTGCCAGCAGTTTAATAAGCTCTGGGGCCAACGTCCTGACTTTC
.	TRBD2	TRBV5-1	TRBJ2-3	CASSRDGAGGPTDTQYF	TGCGCCAGCAGCCGGGACGGGGCGGGGGGGCCAACAGATACGCAGTATTTT
.	TRBD2	TRBV7-2	TRBJ2-3	CASSWTSGPRDTQYF	TGTGCCAGCAGCTGGACTAGCGGTCCTCGGGATACGCAGTATTTT
.	.	TRBV12-3/TRBV12-4	TRBJ2-1	CASSFVYGSYNEQFF	TGTGCCAGCAGTTTTGTGTATGGGTCCTACAATGAGCAGTTCTTC
.	TRBD2	TRBV13	TRBJ2-5	CASSSIAGSQETQYF	TGTGCCAGCAGCTCCATAGCGGGGAGTCAAGAGACCCAGTACTTC